The 7 T cell receptor beta chains given below trace back to one sample, sequenced in a study of cytomegalovirus exposure and HLA in healthy donors. The PCR ran on 60 Vbeta and 13 Jbeta primers. Sequenced by immunoSEQ multiplex PCR; TCRdb stores in-frame clones only, minus some. Among some 130,000 clones listed, roughly four fifths were seen once. Input material: PBMCs. The source is a girl aged 2-10 years in good health and CMV-seronegative.

The J gene is TRBJ2-1, the V gene TRBV7-2, with 11 bases aligning to TRBD2. J lost 5 bases, V lost 5 bases, and 5 bases had no gene match. Germline V gene sequence: CDR1 SGHTA, CDR2 FQGNSA. The CDR3 has 15 amino acids. CDR3 protein: CASSVQGLADNEQFF. The CDR3 region has the DNA TGTGCCAGCAGCGTCCAGGGACTAGCGGACAATGAGCAGTTCTTC.

The CDR3 spells CASLPTGQGEWDTEAFF. DNA of the CDR3: TGTGCCAGCCTTCCGACCGGACAGGGGGAATGGGACACTGAAGCTTTCTTT. This chain joins TRBV27 and TRBJ1-1; 10 bases match TRBD1. Germline V gene data show CDR1 as MNHEY and CDR2 as SMNVEV (reference sequence). The CDR3 is 17 amino acids. V lost 8 bases and J lost 3; bases outside the gene matches: 15.

The CDR3 reads CAWSPRPRGINYGYTF. Written as DNA, the CDR3 is TGTGCCTGGAGTCCACGTCCAAGGGGGATAAACTATGGCTACACCTTC. The chain links TRBV30 to TRBJ1-2; D may be TRBD1 (6 bases). In germline, CDR1 is GTSNPN, CDR2 SVGIG (reference sequence). Trimming pared 2 bases from V and 2 bases from J, leaving 18 bases between. The CDR3 runs 16 residues.

The chain carries TRBV6-1 and TRBJ2-7, with D perhaps TRBD1 (6 bases). This CDR3 has 15 amino acids. Between the trimmed V and J ends, which lost 3 bases and 2 bases, there was a span of 14 bases. Germline CDR1 MNHNS, CDR2 SASEGT. The CDR3 protein is CASSDRGGGTYEQYF. CDR3 coding DNA: TGTGCCAGCAGTGACAGGGGTGGTGGCACCTACGAGCAGTACTTC.

This clone was seen just once. The rearrangement uses TRBV28 and TRBJ2-7; 7 nucleotides line up with TRBD1. The germline V gene has CDR1 MDHEN and CDR2 SYDVKM. This CDR3 is 13 amino acids long. The CDR3 here is CAKGTAYTYEQYF. In nucleotides, the CDR3 is TGTGCTAAAGGGACAGCTTATACCTACGAGCAGTACTTC.

The gene calls are TRBV9 and TRBJ2-7, with D maybe TRBD2 (6 bases). CDR1 SGDLS and CDR2 YYNGEE come from the germline V gene. There are 14 residues in the CDR3. V lost 4 bases, J lost 3 bases, and 14 bases lay in between. Here the CDR3 DNA reads TGTGCCAGCAGCCTCAGGGAGGTTGACTACGAGCAGTACTTC. It specifies CASSLREVDYEQYF. The variable domain in full, completed from reference TRBV9 and TRBJ2-7, reads DSGVTQTPKHLITATGQRVTLRCSPRSGDLSVYWYQQSLDQGLQFLIQYYNGEERAKGNILERFSAQQFPDLHSELNLSSLELGDSALYFCASSLREVDYEQYFGPGTRLTVT.

V is TRBV6-6 and J is TRBJ2-7; D remains ambiguous. Trimming left V 6 bases short and J 0 bases short, with 18 bases between. From germline, CDR1 is MNHNY and CDR2 SVGAGI (reference sequence). This CDR3 is 16 amino acids long. CDR3 sequence: CASSITPGTSSYEQYF. As DNA, the CDR3 is TGTGCCAGCAGCATCACTCCAGGTACCAGCTCCTACGAGCAGTACTTC.